The entry below gives a single T cell receptor (beta chain) sequence along with its context. Germline lookup yields CDR1 SQVTM and CDR2 ANQGSEA. V was pared by 4 bases and J by 8 bases, with 3 bases of the junction left unmatched. The CDR3 spans 11 residues. These data belong to a study of blood T cell repertoires in COVID-19. Turning to the study itself: Italy, Spain and the United States were the sources of the convalescent and acute COVID-19 samples.

Profiling relied on immunoSEQ multiplex PCR, and the TCRdb table lists in-frame clones only, not all of them. The sample shows around 95,000 clones, more than 85% of them seen only once. The receptor comes from a middle-aged man with active COVID-19. This chain uses TRBV29-1 with TRBJ1-1, with TRBD1 matching 8 bases. The specimen sequenced was peripheral blood. CDR3 sequence (DNA): TGCAGCGTTGTGGACAGGGCAGAAGCTTTCTTT. Its protein product is CSVVDRAEAFF. Filled out from reference TRBV29-1 and TRBJ1-1, the complete variable domain reads SAVISQKPSRDICQRGTSLTIQCQVDSQVTMMFWYRQQPGQSLTLIATANQGSEATYESGFVIDKFPISRPNLTFSTLTVSNMSPEDSSIYLCSVVDRAEAFFGQGTRLTVV.